This is a list of T cell receptor beta chains from one sample in a study of cytomegalovirus exposure and HLA in healthy donors. Profiled with immunoSEQ multiplex PCR; TCRdb holds only in-frame clones, not every one. The table has under 200,000 clones, around 73% seen once. The sample comprised PBMCs. The receptors originated from a woman aged 18-29 years in good health and CMV-seropositive. Both conserved end residues are part of each CDR3. D genes are given only for firm matches. Size values are once, few and many counts, or a class for expanded clones, and some rows have none.

>TRBJ2-7|TRBD1|.|TRBV11-2
CASSSRQGSEQYF
TGTGCCAGCAGCTCCAGACAGGGGTCGGAGCAGTACTTC
>TRBJ2-1|.|.|TRBV5-6
CASSLLGSYNEQFF
TGTGCCAGCAGCTTGCTCGGGTCCTACAATGAGCAGTTCTTC
>TRBJ2-1|TRBD2|.|TRBV7-3
CASRVGSGGSYNEQFF
TGTGCCAGCAGGGTCGGTAGCGGGGGGTCTTACAATGAGCAGTTCTTC
>TRBJ2-5|TRBD2|.|TRBV19
CASAATSGGAGETQYF
TGTGCCAGCGCTGCCACTAGCGGGGGGGCCGGTGAGACCCAGTACTTC
>TRBJ1-6|TRBD1|.|TRBV7-2
CASFPDRDSRRLVNSPLHF
TGTGCCAGCTTTCCTGACCGGGACAGCCGTCGGTTGGTTAATTCACCCCTCCACTTT
>TRBJ1-5|TRBD1|few|TRBV7-2
CASSLVGGTGGQPQHF
TGTGCCAGCAGCTTAGTCGGTGGGACAGGGGGGCAGCCCCAGCATTTT
>TRBJ1-5|.|few|TRBV7-3
CASSLSVNQPQHF
TGTGCCAGCAGCTTAAGCGTGAATCAGCCCCAGCATTTT
>TRBJ1-6|.|.|TRBV18
CASSPPGRTNSPLHF
TGTGCCAGCTCACCACCGGGGAGAACAAATTCACCCCTCCACTTT
>TRBJ1-1|.|.|TRBV6-5
CASKRGENTEAFF
TGTGCCAGCAAAAGAGGCGAGAACACTGAAGCTTTCTTT
>TRBJ1-1|.|.|TRBV5-4
CASSLDGKYYIPRGAFF
TGTGCCAGCAGCTTGGATGGCAAATACTATATTCCAAGGGGAGCTTTCTTT
>TRBJ1-5|TRBD1|.|TRBV19
CASSIRQGAGGQPQHF
TGTGCCAGTAGTATACGACAGGGGGCTGGGGGACAGCCCCAGCATTTT
>TRBJ1-4|.|.|TRBV28
CASSTPAREKLFF
TGTGCCAGCAGTACCCCAGCGCGTGAAAAACTGTTTTTT
>TRBJ2-7|.|.|TRBV6-5
CASSPNRYEQYF
TGTGCCAGCAGCCCTAACCGCTACGAGCAGTACTTC
>TRBJ2-7|.|.|TRBV7-8
CASSPGYEQYF
TGTGCCAGCAGCCCGGGCTACGAGCAGTACTTC
>TRBJ2-1|TRBD1|.|TRBV19
CASRMTGYNEQFF
TGTGCCAGTAGGATGACAGGGTACAATGAGCAGTTCTTC
>TRBJ2-1|.|.|TRBV18
CASSPGQTSYNEQFF
TGTGCCAGCTCCCCCGGACAGACCTCTTACAATGAGCAGTTCTTC
>TRBJ2-7|TRBD2|.|TRBV5-1
CASSWTGTSNPYEQYF
TGCGCCAGCAGCTGGACCGGGACTAGCAACCCCTACGAGCAGTACTTC
>TRBJ2-3|TRBD2|.|TRBV5-1
CASSGTSGRTDMQYF
TGCGCCAGCAGCGGCACTAGCGGACGCACAGATATGCAGTATTTT
>TRBJ1-2|TRBD1|.|TRBV6-6
CASRYRDRGRSTF
TGTGCCAGCAGGTACCGGGACAGGGGACGCTCCACCTTC
>TRBJ1-3|.|.|TRBV4-2
CASSQPLGAAASGNTIYF
TGTGCCAGCAGCCAACCTTTGGGAGCAGCAGCCTCTGGAAACACCATATATTTT
>TRBJ1-1|TRBD1|.|TRBV27
CASSVDRGGTEAFF
TGTGCCAGCAGCGTCGACAGGGGCGGCACTGAAGCTTTCTTT
>TRBJ1-2|TRBD1|.|TRBV5-1
CASSLGDSVGLGYTF
TGCGCCAGCAGCTTGGGGGACAGCGTGGGCCTTGGCTACACCTTC
>TRBJ2-3|TRBD1|.|TRBV13
CASSLNIGTGGPDTQYF
TGTGCCAGCAGCCTAAATATCGGGACAGGGGGCCCAGATACGCAGTATTTT
>TRBJ2-5|.|.|TRBV25-1
CASSGGAGALQETQYF
TGTGCCAGCAGTGGAGGGGCGGGGGCGCTCCAAGAGACCCAGTACTTC
>TRBJ2-7|TRBD2|once|TRBV7-9
CASSQAERDYEQYF
TGTGCCAGCAGCCAGGCCGAGCGGGACTACGAGCAGTACTTC
>TRBJ1-1|.|.|TRBV6-1
CASNGRGITEAFF
TGTGCCAGCAATGGTAGGGGTATCACTGAAGCTTTCTTT
>TRBJ1-1|.|.|TRBV5-1
CASSGGGYTEAFF
TGCGCCAGCAGCGGGGGGGGGTACACTGAAGCTTTCTTT
>TRBJ1-3|.|.|TRBV14
CASRNWRGSGNTIYF
TGTGCCAGCAGAAATTGGCGAGGCTCTGGAAACACCATATATTTT
>TRBJ2-7|.|.|TRBV5-1
CASSLGGGVSYEQYF
TGCGCCAGCAGCTTGGGAGGGGGGGTATCCTACGAGCAGTACTTC